This is a list of T cell receptor beta chains from one sample in a study of blood T cell repertoires in COVID-19. Here immunoSEQ multiplex PCR was the method, and the copy in TCRdb shows in-frame clones only, minus some. The data contain under 200,000 clones, 90% to 95% of them singletons. The source material was peripheral blood. Source of these receptors: a man between 45 and 60 years old with acute or convalescent COVID-19. Both conserved end residues are part of each CDR3. The D gene is left open where the match is weak. Clone size is shown for a subset of rows, as once, few, many or a class of expanded clone.

D gene,clone size,V gene,J gene,CDR3 protein,CDR3 DNA
TRBD1,NA,TRBV4-3,TRBJ1-4,CASSPGPRDRLNEKLFF,TGCGCCAGCAGCCCAGGGCCGCGGGACAGGCTAAATGAAAAACTGTTTTTT
TRBD2,NA,TRBV3-1/TRBV3-2,TRBJ2-2,CASSHRLAGAGELFF,TGTGCCAGCAGCCACCGACTAGCGGGAGCCGGGGAGCTGTTTTTT
NA,few,TRBV6-5,TRBJ1-1,CASKQGYTEAFF,TGTGCCAGCAAACAGGGTTACACTGAAGCTTTCTTT
NA,NA,TRBV9,TRBJ2-7,CASSAGDLSYEQYF,TGTGCCAGCAGCGCAGGGGACCTCTCCTACGAGCAGTACTTC
NA,NA,TRBV24-1,TRBJ2-7,CATSDPTGGAGYERYF,TGTGCCACCAGTGATCCTACAGGGGGAGCGGGGTACGAGCGGTACTTC
TRBD1,NA,TRBV3-1/TRBV3-2,TRBJ1-3,CASSQEFGQGGGNTIYF,TGTGCCAGCAGCCAAGAGTTTGGACAGGGCGGTGGAAACACCATATATTTT
TRBD1,NA,TRBV28,TRBJ2-3,CASSSPGQGRDTQYF,TGTGCCAGCAGTTCCCCGGGACAGGGTAGAGATACGCAGTATTTT
TRBD1,NA,TRBV7-2,TRBJ2-5,CASSNGDRGQTQYF,TGTGCCAGCAGCAATGGGGACAGGGGACAGACCCAGTACTTC
NA,NA,TRBV7-2,TRBJ1-1,CASSLEAGNTEAFF,TGTGCCAGCAGCTTAGAGGCAGGAAACACTGAAGCTTTCTTT
TRBD1,NA,TRBV7-6,TRBJ2-2,CASSLEVRGTGGELFF,TGTGCCAGCAGCTTAGAGGTGCGCGGGACAGGCGGGGAGCTGTTTTTT
TRBD2,NA,TRBV18,TRBJ2-1,CASSGTSGSNYEQFF,TGTGCCAGCTCAGGGACTAGCGGGAGTAACTATGAGCAGTTCTTC
TRBD2,NA,TRBV18,TRBJ2-1,CASSPPGLAGGPYEQFF,TGTGCCAGCTCACCACCGGGACTAGCGGGGGGGCCATATGAGCAGTTCTTC
TRBD2,NA,TRBV29-1,TRBJ2-2,CSVETSGRASGELFF,TGCAGCGTCGAGACTAGCGGGAGGGCCAGCGGGGAGCTGTTTTTT
NA,NA,TRBV4-1,TRBJ1-1,CASSQEGGAGVGAFF,TGCGCCAGCAGCCAAGAAGGAGGGGCCGGCGTGGGAGCTTTCTTT
TRBD2,NA,TRBV5-4,TRBJ2-7,CASSLAGGGGSLNEQYF,TGTGCCAGCAGCTTGGCCGGAGGAGGCGGGAGTCTTAACGAGCAGTACTTC
TRBD2,NA,TRBV10-3,TRBJ2-3,CAISVSSGGTDTQYF,TGTGCCATCAGTGTGTCTAGCGGGGGGACAGATACGCAGTATTTT
TRBD2,NA,TRBV6-5,TRBJ2-1,CASSRGTSGAGGQFF,TGTGCCAGCAGCCGCGGGACTAGCGGGGCGGGGGGGCAGTTCTTC
NA,NA,TRBV11-2,TRBJ1-3,CASSLDPSRLSGNTIYF,TGTGCCAGCAGCTTAGACCCCTCTCGTCTCTCTGGAAACACCATATATTTT
NA,few,TRBV5-6,TRBJ2-5,CASNPGSAEETQYF,TGTGCCAGCAACCCGGGTAGCGCCGAAGAGACCCAGTACTTC
NA,NA,TRBV28,TRBJ2-2,CASSRTQGATGELFF,TGTGCCAGCAGTAGAACCCAGGGCGCTACCGGGGAGCTGTTTTTT